What follows are 26 T cell receptor beta chains derived from one specimen sequenced in a study of T cells in Graves' hyperthyroidism and ophthalmopathy. Amplification of TCR beta CDR3 regions was performed using RNA transcripts as template. First-round RT-PCR targeting the TCR CDR3 was performed with the HTBI primer set. A single record per CDR3 protein comes from TCRdb applying MiXCR to the multiplex PCR reads. Of about 520,000 distinct CDR3 sequences in the sample, around 21% were seen once. The sample comprised blood. The origin of the receptors is a man aged 18-30 years with Graves' hyperthyroidism.

This clonotype was seen repeatedly, ten times or more. The DNA for the CDR3 is TGTGCCAGCAGTTTTGGGGCTGGGGCCAACGTCCTGACTTTC. Protein: CASSFGAGANVLTF. The chain has TRBV12-3 or TRBV12-4 and TRBJ2-6; D unclear. This CDR3 is 14 amino acids long. Between the trimmed V and J ends, which lost 3 bases and 2 bases, there was a span of 5 bases.

This rearrangement joins TRBV10-2 to TRBJ2-7, with a weak D call TRBD1 (6 bases). Germline lookup yields CDR1 WSHSY and CDR2 SAAADI. V was cut by 8 bases and J by 5 bases, with 19 bases left in between. The CDR3 sequence is 14 residues long. The CDR3 reads CASRETGSQHEQYF. Here the CDR3 DNA reads TGCGCCAGCCGGGAAACAGGGTCCCAACACGAGCAGTACTTC.

The chain's CDR3 is CAWSEVGSGVAQHF. CDR3 nucleotide sequence: TGTGCCTGGAGTGAGGTAGGGTCGGGGGTGGCCCAGCATTTT. The chain uses TRBV30 and TRBJ1-5; possible D gene TRBD1, 5 bases. CDR3 length: 14 residues. V lost 1 base and J lost 11, with 18 bases in between. The germline V gene has CDR1 GTSNPN and CDR2 SVGIG (reference sequence).

Details on this clonotype: This could be a read error, since a much larger clone is one nucleotide away. This chain joins TRBV12-3 or TRBV12-4 and TRBJ1-2, with a tentative D call TRBD1 (5 bases). The CDR3 runs 12 residues. CDR3 nucleotide sequence: TGTGCCGGCAGCCAGGGAAAATATGGCTACACCTTC. Encoded protein: CAGSQGKYGYTF.

V and J are TRBV19 and TRBJ2-7; 8 nucleotides line up with TRBD1. The CDR3 sequence is 14 residues long. Germline CDR1 reads LNHDA; CDR2 reads SQIVND (reference sequence). Trimming removed 8 bases from V and 8 bases from J; junction bases left unmatched: 14. The CDR3 sequence: CASASPGQGKKQYF. The CDR3 nucleotides read TGTGCCAGTGCCTCCCCTGGACAGGGCAAGAAGCAGTACTTC.

The chain uses TRBV28 and TRBJ1-5; D may be TRBD1 (6 bases). The CDR3 is 16 amino acids. V dropped 2 bases and J dropped 5 bases, with 16 bases sitting between them. The germline V gene encodes CDR1 MDHEN and CDR2 SYDVKM. The CDR3 DNA sequence: TGTGCCAGCAGTTTAGGGGGCAGGGGCCCGGATCAGCCCCAGCATTTT. Translation gives CASSLGGRGPDQPQHF.

To note about this clonotype: One end of the junction varies from germline; a read error may be responsible. V usage is TRBV11-2 and J usage is TRBJ2-7; TRBD2 matches at 7 bases. The CDR3 is made up of 14 amino acids. Germline V gene lookup returns CDR1 SGHAT and CDR2 FQNNGV. The CDR3 bases are TGTGACAGCAGCTCACCCAGGCGGGGGAACGAGCAGTACTTC. Translated, it gives CDSSSPRRGNEQYF.

This chain uses TRBV6-2 or TRBV6-3 with TRBJ1-2; 10 bases are shared with TRBD1. This CDR3 contains 13 residues. The germline V gene has CDR1 MNHEY and CDR2 SVGEGT. After removal of 5 bases from V and 7 bases from J, the junction contained 4 bases not matched to a gene. The CDR3 sequence is CASSIDRGLGYTF. In DNA, the CDR3 is TGTGCCAGCAGTATCGACAGGGGGCTTGGCTACACCTTC.

This clonotype was seen ten or more times. This sequence joins TRBV27 and TRBJ2-2; TRBD2 matches at 7 bases. Germline V gene sequence: CDR1 MNHEY, CDR2 SMNVEV (reference sequence). The V and J ends lost 0 bases and 6 bases, in that order; junction bases with no gene match: 1. The CDR3 has 14 amino acids. DNA of the CDR3: TGTGCCAGCAGTTTATCACTAGCGTCCGGGGAGCTGTTTTTT. Translating gives CASSLSLASGELFF.

V usage is TRBV11-2 and J usage is TRBJ2-5, with 7 bases lining up with TRBD2. The germline CDR1 and CDR2 sequences are SGHAT and FQNNGV. This CDR3 region has 15 residues. V gave up 5 bases and J gave up 4 bases; unmatched junction bases: 10. CDR3 loop: CASSQTLGGGETQYF. CDR3 sequence (DNA): TGTGCCAGCAGCCAAACCCTTGGCGGGGGAGAGACCCAGTACTTC.

This clonotype was recorded many times. The rearrangement joins TRBV11-2 to TRBJ2-2; no reliable D call. V was shortened by 1 base and J by 6 bases, with 9 bases between the two germline ends. The length of the CDR3 is 14 residues. Per germline, CDR1 SGHAT and CDR2 FQNNGV. CDR3: CASSLVATPGELFF. CDR3 sequence (DNA): TGTGCCAGCAGCTTAGTGGCCACCCCCGGGGAGCTGTTTTTT.

The CDR3 is CASSYSVGGVVVNEQYF. Written as DNA, the CDR3 is TGTGCCAGCAGTTACTCTGTGGGGGGAGTGGTGGTAAACGAGCAGTACTTC. The chain carries TRBV6-5 and TRBJ2-7; D is perhaps TRBD2 (6 bases). V lost 0 bases, J lost 5 bases, and 20 bases lay in between. This CDR3 is built from 17 residues. CDR1 is MNHEY and CDR2 is SVGAGI in the germline V gene.

The rearrangement uses TRBV9 and TRBJ1-2; D perhaps matches TRBD1 (6 bases). Trimming cost V 4 bases and J 1 base, with 20 bases left between them. Germline V gives CDR1 SGDLS, CDR2 YYNGEE. This CDR3 region has 17 residues. The CDR3 loop reads CASSPGLDREDNYGYTF. In DNA form, the CDR3 reads TGTGCCAGCAGCCCGGGGTTGGACAGAGAAGATAACTATGGCTACACCTTC.

This clonotype has at least ten counts. This chain uses TRBV12-3 or TRBV12-4 with TRBJ1-2; D ambiguous. This CDR3 contains 11 residues. Trimming stripped 5 bases from V and 8 bases from J, with 9 bases between. For the CDR3, the DNA is TGTGCCAGCAGTGTAGGGTCGGGCTACACCTTC. It specifies CASSVGSGYTF.

This clonotype was detected ten times or more. The rearrangement joins TRBV29-1 to TRBJ1-1, with D unresolved. This CDR3 is 11 amino acids long. Germline lookup yields CDR1 SQVTM and CDR2 ANQGSEA. Deletions cut 7 bases from V and 7 bases from J, with 13 bases between. The CDR3 protein is CSAQTPGEAFF. In DNA, the CDR3 is TGCAGCGCCCAAACCCCGGGTGAAGCTTTCTTT.

For this clonotype: A clone one base away is much larger, so this may be a read error. The chain combines TRBV27 with TRBJ2-7, with a possible D match to TRBD1 (5 bases). The CDR3 totals 13 residues. The germline gives CDR1 MNHEY, CDR2 SMNVEV (reference sequence). CDR3 bases: TGTGCCAGCAGCCGTAGGGGCTCCTACGAGCTGTACTTC. Translated: CASSRRGSYELYF.

The chain combines TRBV19 with TRBJ2-6; D possibly matches TRBD1 or TRBD2 (6 bases each). The CDR3 has 16 amino acids. The V end lost 3 bases, the J end lost 0 bases, and 9 bases lay between the germline ends. Germline V gives CDR1 LNHDA, CDR2 SQIVND (reference sequence). The CDR3 sequence is CASSMGGPSGANVLTF. The CDR3 DNA follows: TGTGCCAGTAGTATGGGGGGCCCCTCTGGGGCCAACGTCCTGACTTTC.

Comments on this clonotype: An end of the junction differs from the germline gene, which may be a read error. The V and J genes are TRBV12-3 or TRBV12-4 and TRBJ1-2; D unresolved. This CDR3 comprises 13 residues. In nucleotides, the CDR3 is TGTGCCAACAGTCCGACCTCTCCTTATGGCTACACCTTC. Its protein product is CANSPTSPYGYTF.

This clonotype has a count of ten or more. J is TRBJ1-2 and V is TRBV6-5; no reliable D call. This CDR3 is built from 13 residues. V was shortened by 2 bases and J by 6 bases, with 10 bases between the two germline ends. Germline CDR1 MNHEY, CDR2 SVGAGI. In DNA form, the CDR3 reads TGTGCCAGCAGTTACCTGGCCCCAAATGGCTACACCTTC. Its translation is CASSYLAPNGYTF.

This clonotype occurred a few times. The J gene is TRBJ2-7, the V gene TRBV11-1, with TRBD2 matching over 8 bases. CDR1 is SGHAT, CDR2 FQDESV, per germline (reference sequence). The CDR3 is 16 residues long. The J segment lost 0 bases and the V segment lost 3 bases, leaving 7 bases of the junction unmatched. The CDR3 here is CASSFLLAGLSYEQYF. Here the CDR3 DNA reads TGTGCCAGCAGCTTCCTCCTAGCGGGCCTCTCCTACGAGCAGTACTTC.

On this clonotype: Given a much more abundant clone one base away, this may be a read error. Since no conserved phenylalanine or tryptophan closes the CDR3, a read error is the likely cause. J is TRBJ2-7 and V is TRBV5-1; D is ambiguous. Germline assignment: CDR1 SGHRS and CDR2 YFSETQ. The V and J ends lost 0 bases and 3 bases respectively, with 10 bases between them. There are 14 residues in the CDR3. The CDR3 region has the DNA TGCGCCAGCAGCTTGGCGACCATCCGCTACGAGCAGTACTTG. Amino acid sequence: CASSLATIRYEQYL.

This clonotype has only a few counts. The V gene is TRBV7-3, the J gene TRBJ1-2; D is undetermined. Germline lookup yields CDR1 SGHTA and CDR2 FQGTGA. Between the trimmed V and J ends, which lost 0 bases and 3 bases, there was a span of 14 bases. The CDR3 spans 16 residues. CDR3 sequence reads: CASSLTLGVVDYGYTF. The CDR3 DNA reads TGTGCCAGCAGCTTAACTTTGGGTGTTGTCGACTATGGCTACACCTTC. Looking up the rest from reference TRBV7-3 and TRBJ1-2 gives the full variable domain: GAGVSQTPSNKVTEKGKYVELRCDPISGHTALYWYRQSLGQGPEFLIYFQGTGAADDSGLPNDRFFAVRPEGSVSTLKIQRTERGDSAVYLCASSLTLGVVDYGYTFGSGTRLTVV.

V usage is TRBV5-1 and J usage is TRBJ2-2; D may be TRBD1 or TRBD2 (5 bases each). The ends were cut back, 1 base at V and 5 bases at J, with 15 bases in the middle. The CDR3 runs to 16 residues. CDR1 SGHRS and CDR2 YFSETQ come from the germline V gene. CDR3 amino acids: CASSLFARGVTGELFF. The CDR3 DNA reads TGCGCCAGCAGCTTGTTCGCTAGGGGAGTGACCGGGGAGCTGTTTTTT.

This clonotype came up a few times. The J gene is TRBJ2-7, the V gene TRBV28; no clear D. Trimming took 3 bases from V and 2 from J, leaving 17 bases between them. Germline lookup yields CDR1 MDHEN and CDR2 SYDVKM. The CDR3 loop spans 16 amino acids. The CDR3 loop reads CASSLLGANPPYEQYF. The CDR3 coding sequence is TGTGCCAGCAGTTTGTTAGGAGCCAATCCCCCCTACGAGCAGTACTTC.

This clonotype has at least ten counts. The chain uses TRBV29-1 and TRBJ2-2; 10 nucleotides align to TRBD1. Germline values: CDR1 SQVTM, CDR2 ANQGSEA. After removal of 4 bases from V and 4 bases from J, the junction contained 3 bases not matched to a gene. The CDR3 has 14 residues. The CDR3 spells CSVGDRGFTGELFF. The CDR3 region has the DNA TGCAGCGTTGGGGACAGGGGCTTCACCGGGGAGCTGTTTTTT.

The chain links TRBV20-1 to TRBJ1-5; no definite D call. This CDR3 has 14 residues. The V and J ends lost 0 bases and 4 bases respectively, with 10 bases between them. CDR1 is DFQATT and CDR2 is SNEGSKA in the germline V gene (reference sequence). In DNA form, the CDR3 reads TGCAGTGCTAGAGATATGAGGATTAATCAGCCCCAGCATTTT. The encoded protein is CSARDMRINQPQHF.